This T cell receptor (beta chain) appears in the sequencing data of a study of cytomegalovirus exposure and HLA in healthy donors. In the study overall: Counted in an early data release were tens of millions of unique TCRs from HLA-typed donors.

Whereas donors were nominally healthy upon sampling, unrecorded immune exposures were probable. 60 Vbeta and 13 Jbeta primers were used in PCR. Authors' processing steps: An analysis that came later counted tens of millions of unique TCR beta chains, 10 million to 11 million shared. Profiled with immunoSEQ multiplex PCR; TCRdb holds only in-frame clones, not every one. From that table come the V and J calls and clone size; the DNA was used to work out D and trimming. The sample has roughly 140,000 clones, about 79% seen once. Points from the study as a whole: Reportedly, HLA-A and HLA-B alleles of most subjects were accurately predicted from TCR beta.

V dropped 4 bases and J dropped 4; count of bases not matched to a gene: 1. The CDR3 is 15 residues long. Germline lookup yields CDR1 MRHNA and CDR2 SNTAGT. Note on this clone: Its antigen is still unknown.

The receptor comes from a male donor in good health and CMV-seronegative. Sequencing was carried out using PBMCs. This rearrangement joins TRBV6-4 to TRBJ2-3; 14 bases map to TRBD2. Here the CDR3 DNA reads TGTGCCAGCAGTGGACTAGCGGGAGGGCCAGATACGCAGTATTTT. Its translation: CASSGLAGGPDTQYF.